This TCR beta chain is from a study of CD8+ T cells in alopecia areata. Study information: Treated patients swallowed 5 to 10 mg of oral tofacitinib twice daily.

Investigators isolated RNA and reverse transcribed it into cDNA to act as the sequencing template. Sequenced by immunoSEQ multiplex PCR; TCRdb stores in-frame clones only, minus some. Here the sample spans some 130,000 clones, about 46% being singletons. Trimming pared 3 bases from V and 4 bases from J, leaving 14 bases between. The CDR3 length is 15 residues. CDR1 is SGHDT and CDR2 is YYEEEE in the germline V gene. For this clone: Its target is not known.

Whole-study findings and limits: Unlike in mice, where it was clearer, TCR sharing across patients was less clear, possibly HLA-related. Scalp samples also yield sequences from resident alphabeta T cells of normal skin.

Specimen: CD8+ T cells sorted from blood, collected at week 0. This clonotype was obtained from a human donor with alopecia areata. This chain uses TRBV5-6 with TRBJ2-1, with D possibly being TRBD1 or TRBD2 (6 bases each). CDR3 sequence: CASSWVEGVYNEQFF. DNA for the CDR3: TGTGCCAGCAGCTGGGTGGAGGGGGTGTACAATGAGCAGTTCTTC. Using reference TRBV5-6 and TRBJ2-1 for the parts outside the CDR3, the full variable domain is DAGVTQSPTHLIKTRGQQVTLRCSPKSGHDTVSWYQQALGQGPQFIFQYYEEEERQRGNFPDRFSGHQFPNYSSELNVNALLLGDSALYLCASSWVEGVYNEQFFGPGTRLTVL.